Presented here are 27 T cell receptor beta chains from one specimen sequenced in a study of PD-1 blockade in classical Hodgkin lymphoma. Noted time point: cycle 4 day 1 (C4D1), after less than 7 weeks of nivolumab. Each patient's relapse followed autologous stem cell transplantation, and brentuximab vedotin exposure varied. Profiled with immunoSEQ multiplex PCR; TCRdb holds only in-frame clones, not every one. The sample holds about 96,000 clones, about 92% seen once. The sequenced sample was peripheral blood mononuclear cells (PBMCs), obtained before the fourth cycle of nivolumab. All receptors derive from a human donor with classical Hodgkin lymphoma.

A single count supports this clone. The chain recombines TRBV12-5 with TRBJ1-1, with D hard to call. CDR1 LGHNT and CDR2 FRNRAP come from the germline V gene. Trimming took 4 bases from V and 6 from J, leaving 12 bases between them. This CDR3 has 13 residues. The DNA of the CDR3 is TGTGCTAGTGGTTCAACCGGGCGGGCTGAAGCTTTCTTT. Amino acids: CASGSTGRAEAFF.

The CDR3 loop reads CASSLLAGASNEQFF. The CDR3 region has the DNA TGTGCCAGCAGTTTATTAGCGGGAGCAAGCAATGAGCAGTTCTTC. This sequence joins TRBV28 and TRBJ2-1; 9 nucleotides align to TRBD2. The V segment lost 1 base and the J segment 6 bases; nucleotides outside the gene matches: 4. CDR1 and CDR2 (germline): MDHEN, SYDVKM. This CDR3 contains 15 residues.

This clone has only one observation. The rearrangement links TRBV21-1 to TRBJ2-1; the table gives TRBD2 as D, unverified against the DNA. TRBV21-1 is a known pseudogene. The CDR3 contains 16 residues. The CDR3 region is CASKIQREGPHNEQFF. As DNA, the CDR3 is TGTGCCAGCAAAATTCAACGGGAGGGCCCACACAATGAGCAGTTCTTC.

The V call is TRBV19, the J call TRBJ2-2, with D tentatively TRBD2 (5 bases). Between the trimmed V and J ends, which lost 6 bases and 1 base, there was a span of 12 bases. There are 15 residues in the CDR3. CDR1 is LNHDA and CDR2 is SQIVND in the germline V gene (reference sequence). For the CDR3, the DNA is TGTGCCAGTAGAGAGTATGAGGGGAACACCGGGGAGCTGTTTTTT. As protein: CASREYEGNTGELFF. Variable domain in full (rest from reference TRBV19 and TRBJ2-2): DGGITQSPKYLFRKEGQNVTLSCEQNLNHDAMYWYRQDPGQGLRLIYYSQIVNDFQKGDIAEGYSVSREKKESFPLTVTSAQKNPTAFYLCASREYEGNTGELFFGEGSRLTVL.

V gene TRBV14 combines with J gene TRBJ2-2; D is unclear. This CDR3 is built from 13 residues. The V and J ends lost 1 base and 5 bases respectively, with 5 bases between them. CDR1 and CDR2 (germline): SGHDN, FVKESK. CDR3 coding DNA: TGTGCCAGCAGCCAAGTGGGTACCGGGGAGCTGTTTTTT. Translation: CASSQVGTGELFF.

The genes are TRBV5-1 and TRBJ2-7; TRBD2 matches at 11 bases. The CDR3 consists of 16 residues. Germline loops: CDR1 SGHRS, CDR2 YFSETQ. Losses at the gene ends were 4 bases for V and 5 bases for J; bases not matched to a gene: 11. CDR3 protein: CASSGGASGRTHEQYF. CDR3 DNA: TGCGCCAGCAGCGGGGGGGCTAGCGGGAGGACCCACGAGCAGTACTTC.

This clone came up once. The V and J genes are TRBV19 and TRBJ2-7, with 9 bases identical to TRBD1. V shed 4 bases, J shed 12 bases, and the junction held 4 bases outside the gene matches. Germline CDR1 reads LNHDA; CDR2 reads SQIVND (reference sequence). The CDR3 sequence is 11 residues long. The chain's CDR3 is CASSTRGQGYF. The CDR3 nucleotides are TGTGCCAGTAGTACCCGGGGACAGGGGTACTTC.

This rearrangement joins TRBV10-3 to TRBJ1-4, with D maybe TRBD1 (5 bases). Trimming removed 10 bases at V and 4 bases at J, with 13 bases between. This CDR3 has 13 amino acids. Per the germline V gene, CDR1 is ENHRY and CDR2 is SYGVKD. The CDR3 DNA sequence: TGTGCCACTTCAGGGCGGGATAATGAAAAACTGTTTTTT. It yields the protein CATSGRDNEKLFF.

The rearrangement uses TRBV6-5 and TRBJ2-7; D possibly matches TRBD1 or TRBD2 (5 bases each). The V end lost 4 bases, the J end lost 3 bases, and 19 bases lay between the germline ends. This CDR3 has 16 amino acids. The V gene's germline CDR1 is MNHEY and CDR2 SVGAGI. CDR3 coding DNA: TGTGCCAGCAGTTCCTTAACCGGGACGGCCCTCTACGAGCAGTACTTC. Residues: CASSSLTGTALYEQYF.

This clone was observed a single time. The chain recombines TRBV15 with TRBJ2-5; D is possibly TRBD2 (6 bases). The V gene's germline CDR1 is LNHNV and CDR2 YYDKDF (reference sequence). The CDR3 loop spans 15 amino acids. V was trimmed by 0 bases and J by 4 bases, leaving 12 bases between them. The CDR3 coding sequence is TGTGCCACCAGCAGAGAAAGATCAGCGGGAGAGACCCAGTACTTC. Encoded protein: CATSRERSAGETQYF.

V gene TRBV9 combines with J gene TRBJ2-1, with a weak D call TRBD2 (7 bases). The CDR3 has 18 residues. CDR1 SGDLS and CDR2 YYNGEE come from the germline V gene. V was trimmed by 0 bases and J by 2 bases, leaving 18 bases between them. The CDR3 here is CASSVDGGLPSTYNEQFF. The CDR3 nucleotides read TGTGCCAGCAGCGTAGACGGGGGGCTGCCGTCAACCTACAATGAGCAGTTCTTC.

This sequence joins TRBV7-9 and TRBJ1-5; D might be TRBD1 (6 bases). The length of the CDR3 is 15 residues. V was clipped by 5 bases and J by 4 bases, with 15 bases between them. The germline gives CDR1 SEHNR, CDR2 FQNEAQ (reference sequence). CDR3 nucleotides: TGTGCCAGCAGCCTTGGGGAAGGGACAAATCAGCCCCAGCATTTT. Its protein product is CASSLGEGTNQPQHF. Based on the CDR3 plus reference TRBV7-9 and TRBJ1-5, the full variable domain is DTGVSQNPRHKITKRGQNVTFRCDPISEHNRLYWYRQTLGQGPEFLTYFQNEAQLEKSRLLSDRFSAERPKGSFSTLEIQRTEQGDSAMYLCASSLGEGTNQPQHFGDGTRLSIL.

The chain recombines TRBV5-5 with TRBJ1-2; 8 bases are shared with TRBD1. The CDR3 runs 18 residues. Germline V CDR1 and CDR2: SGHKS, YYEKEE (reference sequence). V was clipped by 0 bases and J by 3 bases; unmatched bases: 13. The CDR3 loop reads CASSLGAGTGAPYYGYTF. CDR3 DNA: TGTGCCAGCAGCTTGGGAGCCGGGACAGGTGCACCTTACTATGGCTACACCTTC.

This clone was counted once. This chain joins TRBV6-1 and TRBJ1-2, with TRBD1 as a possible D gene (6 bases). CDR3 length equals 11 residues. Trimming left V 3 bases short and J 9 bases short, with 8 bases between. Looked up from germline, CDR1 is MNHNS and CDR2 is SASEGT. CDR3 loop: CASSEGASYTF. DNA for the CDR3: TGTGCCAGCAGTGAGGGGGCGAGCTACACCTTC.

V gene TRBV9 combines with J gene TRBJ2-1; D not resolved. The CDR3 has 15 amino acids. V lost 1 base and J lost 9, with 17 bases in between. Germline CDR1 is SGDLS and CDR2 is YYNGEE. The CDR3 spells CASSVRSTVTGEQFF. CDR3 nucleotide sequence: TGTGCCAGCAGCGTACGATCCACGGTGACGGGTGAGCAGTTCTTC.

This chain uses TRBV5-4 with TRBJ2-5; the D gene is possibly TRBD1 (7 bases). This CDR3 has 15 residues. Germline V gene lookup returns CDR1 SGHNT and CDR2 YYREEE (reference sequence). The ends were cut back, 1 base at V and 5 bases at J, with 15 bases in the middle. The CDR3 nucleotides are TGTGCCAGCAGCTTGCCGGAGGGGGCGCGGGAGACCCAGTACTTC. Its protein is CASSLPEGARETQYF.

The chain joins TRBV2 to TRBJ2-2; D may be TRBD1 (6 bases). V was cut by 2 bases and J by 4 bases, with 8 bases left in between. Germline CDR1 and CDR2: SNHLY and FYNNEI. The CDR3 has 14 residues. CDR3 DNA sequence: TGTGCCAGCAGTGAACAGGGGATCACCGGGGAGCTGTTTTTT. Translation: CASSEQGITGELFF.

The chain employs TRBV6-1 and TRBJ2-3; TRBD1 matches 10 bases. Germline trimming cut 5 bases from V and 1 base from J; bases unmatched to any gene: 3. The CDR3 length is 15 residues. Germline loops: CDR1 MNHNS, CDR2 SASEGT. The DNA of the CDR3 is TGTGCCAGCAGTCGACAGGGGGCGGGCACAGATACGCAGTATTTT. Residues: CASSRQGAGTDTQYF.

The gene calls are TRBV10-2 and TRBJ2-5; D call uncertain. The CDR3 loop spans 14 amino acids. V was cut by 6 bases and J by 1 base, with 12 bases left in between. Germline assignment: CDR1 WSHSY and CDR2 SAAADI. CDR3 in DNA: TGCGCCAGCAGCTTAGGACGGATCCAAGAGACCCAGTACTTC. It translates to CASSLGRIQETQYF.

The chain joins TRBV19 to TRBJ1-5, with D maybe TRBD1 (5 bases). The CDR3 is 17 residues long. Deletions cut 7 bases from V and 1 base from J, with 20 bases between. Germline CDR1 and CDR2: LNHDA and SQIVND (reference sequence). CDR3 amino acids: CASTPGPPGRSNQPQHF. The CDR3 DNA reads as TGTGCCAGTACCCCAGGGCCCCCAGGAAGGAGCAATCAGCCCCAGCATTTT.

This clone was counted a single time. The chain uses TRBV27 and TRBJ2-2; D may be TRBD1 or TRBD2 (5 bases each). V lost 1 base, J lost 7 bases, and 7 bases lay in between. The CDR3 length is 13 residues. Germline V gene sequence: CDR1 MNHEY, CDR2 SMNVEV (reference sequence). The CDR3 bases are TGTGCCAGCAGTTTATTGGGGGTCGGGGAGCTGTTTTTT. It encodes CASSLLGVGELFF.

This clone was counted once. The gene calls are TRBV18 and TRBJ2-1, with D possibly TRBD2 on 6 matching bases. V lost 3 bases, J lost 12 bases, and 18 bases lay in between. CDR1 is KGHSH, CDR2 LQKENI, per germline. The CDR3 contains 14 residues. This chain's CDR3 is CASSPFDPPAGQFF. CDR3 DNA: TGTGCCAGCTCACCGTTCGACCCCCCAGCGGGGCAGTTCTTC.

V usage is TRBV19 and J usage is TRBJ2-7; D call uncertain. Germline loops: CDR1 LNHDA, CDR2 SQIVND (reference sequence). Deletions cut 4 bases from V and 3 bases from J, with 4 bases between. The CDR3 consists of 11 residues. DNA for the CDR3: TGTGCCAGTAGTACCAACTACGAGCAGTACTTC. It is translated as CASSTNYEQYF. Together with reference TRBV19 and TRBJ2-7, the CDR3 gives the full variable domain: DGGITQSPKYLFRKEGQNVTLSCEQNLNHDAMYWYRQDPGQGLRLIYYSQIVNDFQKGDIAEGYSVSREKKESFPLTVTSAQKNPTAFYLCASSTNYEQYFGPGTRLTVT.

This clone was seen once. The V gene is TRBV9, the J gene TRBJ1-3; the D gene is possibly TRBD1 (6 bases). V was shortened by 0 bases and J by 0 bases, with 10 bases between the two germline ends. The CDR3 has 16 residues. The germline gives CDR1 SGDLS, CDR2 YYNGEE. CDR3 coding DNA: TGTGCCAGCAGCGTAGAAACGGACAGCTCTGGAAACACCATATATTTT. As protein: CASSVETDSSGNTIYF.

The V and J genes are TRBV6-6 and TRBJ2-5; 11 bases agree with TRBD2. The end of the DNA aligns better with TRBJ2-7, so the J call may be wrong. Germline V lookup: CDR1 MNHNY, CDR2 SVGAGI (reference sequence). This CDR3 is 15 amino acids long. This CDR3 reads CASSYFTSGSYEQYF. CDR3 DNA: TGTGCCAGCAGTTATTTCACTAGCGGGAGTTACGAGCAGTACTTC.

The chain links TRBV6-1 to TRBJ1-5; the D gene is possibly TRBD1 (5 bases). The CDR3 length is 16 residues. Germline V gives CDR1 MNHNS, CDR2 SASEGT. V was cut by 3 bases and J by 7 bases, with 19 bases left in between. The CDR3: CASSEWFRERNQPQHF. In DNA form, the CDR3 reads TGTGCCAGCAGTGAGTGGTTCAGGGAGAGAAACCAGCCCCAGCATTTT.

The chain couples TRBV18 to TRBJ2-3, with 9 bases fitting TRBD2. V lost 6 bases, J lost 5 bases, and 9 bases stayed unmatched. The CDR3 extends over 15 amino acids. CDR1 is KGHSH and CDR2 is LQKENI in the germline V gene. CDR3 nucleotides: TGTGCCAGCTCCCCCGGGCGGGGGGGGCAAGATACGCAGTATTTT. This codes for CASSPGRGGQDTQYF.